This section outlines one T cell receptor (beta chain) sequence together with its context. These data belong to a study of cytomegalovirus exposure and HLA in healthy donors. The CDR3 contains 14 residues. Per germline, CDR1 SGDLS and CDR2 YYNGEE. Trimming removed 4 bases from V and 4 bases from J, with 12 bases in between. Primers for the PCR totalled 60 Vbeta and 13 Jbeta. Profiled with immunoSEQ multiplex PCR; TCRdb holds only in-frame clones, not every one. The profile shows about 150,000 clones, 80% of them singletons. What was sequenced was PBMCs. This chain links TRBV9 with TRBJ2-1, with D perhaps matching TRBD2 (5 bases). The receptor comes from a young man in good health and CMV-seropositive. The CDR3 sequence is CASSLRTDYNEQFF. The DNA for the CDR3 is TGTGCCAGCAGCCTCCGGACTGATTACAATGAGCAGTTCTTC.